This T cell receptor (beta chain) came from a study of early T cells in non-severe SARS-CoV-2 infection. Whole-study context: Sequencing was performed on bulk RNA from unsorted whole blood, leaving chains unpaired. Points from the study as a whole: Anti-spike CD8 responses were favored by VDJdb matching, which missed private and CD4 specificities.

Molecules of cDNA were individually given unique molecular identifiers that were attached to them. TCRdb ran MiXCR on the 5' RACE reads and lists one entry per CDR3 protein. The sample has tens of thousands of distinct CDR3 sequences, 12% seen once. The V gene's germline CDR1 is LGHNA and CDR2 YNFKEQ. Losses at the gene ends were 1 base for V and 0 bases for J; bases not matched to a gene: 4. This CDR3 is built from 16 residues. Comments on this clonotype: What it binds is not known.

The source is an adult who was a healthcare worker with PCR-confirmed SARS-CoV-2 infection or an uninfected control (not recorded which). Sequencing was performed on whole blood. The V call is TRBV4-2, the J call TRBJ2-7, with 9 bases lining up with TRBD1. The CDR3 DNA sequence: TGTGCCAGCAGCCAAGCCGGGACAGGGAGCTCCTACGAGCAGTACTTC. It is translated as CASSQAGTGSSYEQYF.